The sample holds one count of the clone carrying this T cell receptor (beta chain). No antigen is known for it. The sample comes from a study of T cell responses to AZD1222 COVID-19 vaccine. Study findings and constraints: Donors, mostly white British, included more females; clonal diversity was possibly underestimated.

CDR1 is LGHNA and CDR2 is YNFKEQ in the germline V gene. The CDR3 loop spans 16 amino acids. The J segment lost 5 bases and the V segment lost 4 bases, leaving 7 bases of the junction unmatched. TCRdb's table, derived via immunoSEQ multiplex PCR, lists solely in-frame clones and lacks some. Of 90,000 to 110,000 clones listed, about 87% are singletons. The sample was peripheral blood, taken 28 days after the second AZD1222 dose. The sequence came from an adult who received the AZD1222 COVID-19 vaccine. The genes are TRBV4-2 and TRBJ2-2; 10 nucleotides match TRBD2. This CDR3 reads CASSPSGRASTGELFF. The CDR3, as DNA: TGTGCCAGCAGCCCCAGCGGGAGGGCGTCTACCGGGGAGCTGTTTTTT.